This T cell receptor (beta chain) derives from a study of cytomegalovirus exposure and HLA in healthy donors. The study, taken as a whole, reports: Earlier analysis yielded a pattern in which most TCR beta V segments were productive about 90% or about 30% of the time. Certain indistinguishable V segments, among them TRBV6-2 and TRBV6-3, were excluded.

The PCR had 60 Vbeta and 13 Jbeta primers. Produced via immunoSEQ multiplex PCR; TCRdb's table is partial and in-frame only. The repertoire holds 150,000 to 170,000 clones, around 70% seen once, with about 2% in the top ten. CDR3 length: 13 residues. Germline lookup yields CDR1 MNHEY and CDR2 SMNVEV (reference sequence). The V end lost 7 bases, the J end lost 5 bases, and 11 bases lay between the germline ends. Regarding donors, all were healthy bone marrow donors. This clone showed up just a few times. No antigen is known for it. This receptor was obtained from a man aged 30-40 years in good health and CMV-seronegative. Sample: PBMCs. This rearrangement joins TRBV27 to TRBJ1-4; unclear D gene. The CDR3 here is CASIMSENEKLFF. DNA for the CDR3: TGTGCCAGCATAATGTCAGAAAATGAAAAACTGTTTTTT. The full variable domain, its missing parts supplied by reference TRBV27 and TRBJ1-4, is EAQVTQNPRYLITVTGKKLTVTCSQNMNHEYMSWYRQDPGLGLRQIYYSMNVEVTDKGDVPEGYKVSRKEKRNFPLILESPSPNQTSLYFCASIMSENEKLFFGSGTQLSVL.